This T cell receptor beta chain originates from a study of cytomegalovirus exposure and HLA in healthy donors. Study overall: A prior study identified approximately 110 million unique TCR beta sequences from around 180 million T cells. Overall study results and limits: When analyzed later, a missense DCLRE1C variant was found to be linked to TCR beta V- and J-gene trimming.

This CDR3 is 13 amino acids long. The germline V gene encodes CDR1 SGHRS and CDR2 YFSETQ. V lost 7 bases, J lost 2 bases, and 0 bases stayed unmatched. About this clone itself: Its cognate antigen is unknown.

Researchers ran the PCR with 60 Vbeta and 13 Jbeta primers. Sequenced by immunoSEQ multiplex PCR; TCRdb stores in-frame clones only, minus some. This table holds roughly 120,000 clones, approximately 71% found once. The V call is TRBV5-1, the J call TRBJ2-1; 10 bases are a match to TRBD1. The specimen was PBMCs. The receptor was derived from a woman aged 70-85 years in good health and CMV-seropositive. CDR3 protein: CASGQGAYNEQFF. DNA of the CDR3: TGCGCCAGCGGACAGGGGGCCTACAATGAGCAGTTCTTC. The whole variable domain, filled in from reference TRBV5-1 and TRBJ2-1, reads KAGVTQTPRYLIKTRGQQVTLSCSPISGHRSVSWYQQTPGQGLQFLFEYFSETQRNKGNFPGRFSGRQFSNSRSEMNVSTLELGDSALYLCASGQGAYNEQFFGPGTRLTVL.